This T cell receptor beta chain was retrieved from a study of cytomegalovirus exposure and HLA in healthy donors. It was with 60 Vbeta and 13 Jbeta primers that the PCR ran. Some clones are missing from TCRdb's copy, which holds only in-frame ones; the method was immunoSEQ multiplex PCR. This sample yields 85,000 to 90,000 clones, of which around 74% are seen a single time; around 10% belongs to the top ten. A single count supports this clone. Its target is not known. Findings and limits, study-wide: For most TCR beta V segments, an earlier analysis put the productive rate at about 90% or about 30% of the time. In a later analysis, a genetic analysis reported fewer productive-TCR N-insertions in an Asian-associated ancestry cluster than the cohort average. The authors later linked a missense DCLRE1C variant to TCR beta V- and J-gene trimming.

The CDR3 runs to 16 residues. CDR1 and CDR2 from the germline V gene are SGHNT and YYREEE (reference sequence). V gave up 0 bases and J gave up 4 bases; unmatched junction bases: 3. The chain uses TRBV5-4 and TRBJ2-1, with TRBD2 matching 11 bases. The TCR was taken from a man aged 30 to 45 in good health and CMV-seropositive. Sequences were obtained from PBMCs. In DNA form, the CDR3 reads TGTGCCAGCAGCTTGGCCCGACTAGCGGGGTACAATGAGCAGTTCTTC. Amino acids: CASSLARLAGYNEQFF.